A selection of T cell receptor beta chains follows, all from one sample in a study of kidney transplant recipient with SARS-CoV-2 infection. TCRdb re-derived calls from the reads in MiXCR, one entry per CDR3 protein. In the table there are some 220,000 distinct CDR3 sequences, under 35% of which are singletons. Sequenced material: a blood sample, taken at baseline and around day 120 from a kidney transplant recipient. Receptors were obtained from a male patient between 25 and 39 years old who had COVID-19 and was a kidney transplant recipient. Some T cells may originate from the graft donor. The CDR3 runs from the conserved cysteine through the conserved F or W.

J gene | V gene | CDR3 protein
TRBJ1-2 | TRBV8-2 | CGSIASDSRKTYGYTF
TRBJ1-2 | TRBV3-1 | CASSLICALRKTYGYTF
TRBJ1-1 | TRBV5-4 | CASSLETGSTEAFF
TRBJ2-1 | TRBV5-6 | CASSFNERGGGEQFF
TRBJ1-2 | TRBV9 | CASGEPYSRKTYGYTF
TRBJ1-5 | TRBV4-1 | CASSLGSQPQHF
TRBJ2-7 | TRBV12-5 | CASGFTPYEQYF
TRBJ2-7 | TRBV19 | CASSAPGPQTYEQYF
TRBJ1-5 | TRBV6-1 | CASSEATAATQPQHF
TRBJ1-2 | TRBV21-1 | CASSKGWAGWYGYTF
TRBJ1-2 | TRBV7-2 | CASSFTSNYGYTF
TRBJ1-2 | TRBV30 | CAWRLPNYGYTF
TRBJ2-1 | TRBV19 | CASTPNRVRHEQFF
TRBJ1-2 | TRBV12-3/TRBV12-4 | CASTDGWGVGYGYTF
TRBJ1-1 | TRBV3-1 | CASSFCRPISIRTEAFF
TRBJ2-7 | TRBV6-5 | CASSQFSGRGAYEQYF
TRBJ1-4 | TRBV7-9 | CASSFRGTPEKLFF
TRBJ2-1 | TRBV12-3/TRBV12-4 | CTSTLWGQRIYEQFF
TRBJ1-2 | TRBV5-6 | CASPSSNSRKTYGYTF
TRBJ1-2 | TRBV6-9 | CASSSKRPYGKTYGYTF
TRBJ2-7 | TRBV11-3 | CASSLGSGNHYEQYF
TRBJ2-4 | TRBV19 | CASSNRGLDKNIQYF
TRBJ1-4 | TRBV28 | CASSTQPGATNEKLFF
TRBJ2-1 | TRBV12-3/TRBV12-4 | CAGSFPSGGAAEQFF
TRBJ2-5 | TRBV10-3 | CAISDSYQETQYF
TRBJ2-1 | TRBV10-2 | CASIDSSSSYNEQFF
TRBJ2-1 | TRBV7-3 | CASSLGTGESHNGQFF
TRBJ1-2 | TRBV12-2 | CASRVAKAPRKTYGYTF
TRBJ2-2 | TRBV12-3/TRBV12-4 | CASSFGGNTGGLFF
TRBJ2-7 | TRBV2 | CASSEWGKDEQYF
TRBJ1-1 | TRBV25-1 | CASSEFDRLNTEAFF
TRBJ1-3 | TRBV7-6 | CASSFQGETGNTIYF
TRBJ2-7 | TRBV11-3 | CASSPVSYYEQYF
TRBJ1-2 | TRBV5-3 | CARDTEVVRKTYGYTF
TRBJ2-2 | TRBV7-9 | CASSGGGRTGELFF
TRBJ1-2 | TRBV12-5 | CASGCVRLQGKTYGYTF
TRBJ2-5 | TRBV6-8 | CASNHPRKETQYF
TRBJ1-2 | TRBV5-4 | CASGMNVPGKTYGYTF
TRBJ2-5 | TRBV2 | CASIGTSGIQETQYF
TRBJ2-7 | TRBV4-1 | CASSQASTSGRYEQYF
TRBJ1-2 | TRBV5-8 | CASSEGHPRKTYGYTF